This T cell receptor beta chain originates from a study of radiotherapy plus CTLA-4 blockade in lung cancer. About the research overall: There were objective responses in 18% of patients, and over 30% had disease control. Whole-study results and caveats: Researchers report tumor-derived TCR clones expanding in blood after radiotherapy plus ipilimumab.

Profiling relied on immunoSEQ multiplex PCR, and the TCRdb table lists in-frame clones only, not all of them. The repertoire holds about 60,000 clones, with about 80% as singletons. This CDR3 contains 11 residues. Germline assignment: CDR1 SQVTM and CDR2 ANQGSEA. The germline V and J ends were trimmed by 5 bases and 3 bases, with 8 bases remaining between them. A note on this clone: No antigen is known for it.

The chain uses TRBV29-1 and TRBJ2-7; D ambiguous. The origin of this receptor is a human donor with non-small cell lung cancer who had a partial response to radiotherapy plus ipilimumab. Source: peripheral blood, taken from a patient treated with radiotherapy plus ipilimumab. CDR3 sequence (DNA): TGCAGCGTTCGCGTCGGCTACGAGCAGTACTTC. Encoded protein: CSVRVGYEQYF.